The 21 T cell receptor beta chains given below trace back to one sample, sequenced in a study of blood T cell repertoires in COVID-19. TCRdb keeps only in-frame clones here, not all; method: immunoSEQ multiplex PCR. The table lists 45,000 or so clones, roughly 84% of them singletons. The sequenced sample was peripheral blood. The receptors were sampled from an elderly woman with acute or convalescent COVID-19.

This clone was seen once. This CDR3 reads CASSFGTADTQYF. CDR3 DNA sequence: TGCGCCAGCAGCTTCGGTACCGCAGATACGCAGTATTTT. The chain combines TRBV5-1 with TRBJ2-3; D is uncertain. The CDR3 totals 13 residues. Trimming pared 2 bases from V and 4 bases from J, leaving 8 bases between. Germline-derived CDR1 and CDR2 are SGHRS and YFSETQ.

V is TRBV19 and J is TRBJ2-3, with 8 bases that match TRBD1. The junction had 5 bases not matched to a gene; V was cut back by 4 bases and J by 2 bases. CDR1 and CDR2 from the germline V gene are LNHDA and SQIVND (reference sequence). The CDR3 length is 15 residues. CDR3 bases: TGTGCCAGTAGTACAAGACAGGGGTCCACAGATACGCAGTATTTT. Encoded protein: CASSTRQGSTDTQYF.

This chain joins TRBV3-1 (or the pseudogene TRBV3-2) and TRBJ2-5; D is possibly TRBD2 (5 bases). The CDR3 sequence is 14 residues long. In germline, CDR1 is LGHDT, CDR2 YNNKEL (reference sequence). V shed 1 base and J shed 4 bases, with 10 bases lying between them. Here the CDR3 reads CASSQGSGRETQYF. In DNA form, the CDR3 reads TGTGCCAGCAGCCAAGGGAGTGGGAGAGAGACCCAGTACTTC.

This clone was seen once. The chain recombines TRBV18 with TRBJ1-3; 7 positions match TRBD1. V lost 4 bases, J lost 2 bases, and 5 bases stayed unmatched. The germline gives CDR1 KGHSH, CDR2 LQKENI. The CDR3 loop spans 15 amino acids. The CDR3 sequence: CASSLGQLTGNTIYF. In nucleotides, the CDR3 is TGTGCCAGCTCACTGGGACAGCTTACTGGAAACACCATATATTTT.

The chain is built from TRBV6-5 and TRBJ2-3; the D gene is possibly TRBD2 (5 bases). The CDR3 runs 12 residues. Trimming cost V 6 bases and J 5 bases, with 9 bases left between them. Germline V gene lookup returns CDR1 MNHEY and CDR2 SVGAGI. The CDR3 loop is CASRVAKDTQYF. The CDR3 DNA reads TGTGCCAGCAGGGTAGCGAAAGATACGCAGTATTTT.

The rearrangement joins TRBV10-3 to TRBJ2-1; 13 bases fit TRBD2. Germline values: CDR1 ENHRY, CDR2 SYGVKD. The CDR3 length is 17 residues. After removal of 1 base from V and 6 bases from J, the junction contained 6 bases not matched to a gene. CDR3 region: CAISELFGTSGINEQFF. In nucleotides, the CDR3 is TGTGCCATCAGTGAGTTGTTCGGGACTAGCGGGATCAATGAGCAGTTCTTC.

This chain uses TRBV29-1 with TRBJ2-5, with 7 bases that match TRBD1. The germline V gene encodes CDR1 SQVTM and CDR2 ANQGSEA. This CDR3 comprises 14 residues. V shed 4 bases and J 4 bases; nucleotides not matched to a gene: 9. CDR3 protein: CSVGEQGIRETQYF. The CDR3 DNA follows: TGCAGCGTTGGGGAACAGGGGATACGAGAGACCCAGTACTTC. Together with reference TRBV29-1 and TRBJ2-5, the CDR3 gives the full variable domain: SAVISQKPSRDICQRGTSLTIQCQVDSQVTMMFWYRQQPGQSLTLIATANQGSEATYESGFVIDKFPISRPNLTFSTLTVSNMSPEDSSIYLCSVGEQGIRETQYFGPGTRLLVL.

The V and J genes are TRBV30 and TRBJ1-3; no clear D gene. Germline CDR1 reads GTSNPN; CDR2 reads SVGIG (reference sequence). CDR3 size: 13 residues. The V gene lost 5 bases and the J gene lost 0 bases, with 8 bases spanning the gap. CDR3 in amino acids: CAWATSSGNTIYF. The DNA for the CDR3 is TGTGCCTGGGCCACAAGCTCTGGAAACACCATATATTTT.

The chain links TRBV5-4 to TRBJ2-2; TRBD1 matches 11 bases. Germline trimming cut 0 bases from V and 4 bases from J; bases unmatched to any gene: 5. Germline V gene lookup returns CDR1 SGHNT and CDR2 YYREEE (reference sequence). The CDR3 is 17 amino acids. The CDR3 nucleotides read TGTGCCAGCAGCTTGGGACGGGACAGGGGGAGCACCGGGGAGCTGTTTTTT. This encodes CASSLGRDRGSTGELFF.

Comments on this clone: The same CDR3 is also encoded by other DNA sequences in this sample. The rearrangement links TRBV2 to TRBJ2-1; perhaps TRBD1 as D (7 bases). This CDR3 spans 13 amino acids. The V end was cut by 9 bases, the J end by 5 bases, with 14 bases between. Germline V gene sequence: CDR1 SNHLY, CDR2 FYNNEI. Here the CDR3 DNA reads TGTGCCAGTAGGAGGGACAGTGACAATGAGCAGTTCTTC. Protein: CASRRDSDNEQFF. Supplemented by reference TRBV2 and TRBJ2-1, the full variable domain reads EPEVTQTPSHQVTQMGQEVILRCVPISNHLYFYWYRQILGQKVEFLVSFYNNEISEKSEIFDDQFSVERPDGSNFTLKIRSTKLEDSAMYFCASRRDSDNEQFFGPGTRLTVL.

CDR3 DNA: TGTGCCAGCAGCGTGGGACTCCAAGAGACCCAGTACTTC. It translates to CASSVGLQETQYF. V usage is TRBV9 and J usage is TRBJ2-5; possibly TRBD2 for D (6 bases). CDR3 length: 13 amino acids. V was clipped by 2 bases and J by 1 base, with 6 bases between them. CDR1 is SGDLS and CDR2 is YYNGEE in the germline V gene. Complete variable domain (other parts from reference TRBV9 and TRBJ2-5): DSGVTQTPKHLITATGQRVTLRCSPRSGDLSVYWYQQSLDQGLQFLIQYYNGEERAKGNILERFSAQQFPDLHSELNLSSLELGDSALYFCASSVGLQETQYFGPGTRLLVL.

The chain uses TRBV28 and TRBJ1-2; D might be TRBD1 (5 bases). Germline CDR1 MDHEN, CDR2 SYDVKM. Trimming removed 5 bases from V and 7 bases from J, with 14 bases in between. The length of the CDR3 is 13 residues. The CDR3 DNA reads as TGTGCCAGCAGTAACGCAGGGAGGTCTGGCTACACCTTC. Amino acid sequence: CASSNAGRSGYTF.

This chain connects TRBV6-6 to TRBJ2-7; 10 bases align to TRBD1. This CDR3 region has 14 residues. After removal of 4 bases from V and 5 bases from J, the junction contained 5 bases not matched to a gene. Germline-derived CDR1 and CDR2 are MNHNY and SVGAGI (reference sequence). This chain's CDR3 is CASSSGQGGNEQYF. The DNA for the CDR3 is TGTGCCAGCAGTTCAGGACAGGGGGGTAACGAGCAGTACTTC.

This clone was detected a few times. This chain links TRBV6-2 or TRBV6-3 with TRBJ2-7, with D hard to call. The V end lost 2 bases, the J end lost 4 bases, and 9 bases lay between the germline ends. CDR1 is MNHEY and CDR2 is SVGEGT in the germline V gene. The CDR3 loop spans 13 amino acids. The CDR3 is CASSYPSEYEQYF. CDR3 nucleotides: TGTGCCAGCAGTTACCCCTCGGAGTACGAGCAGTACTTC.

This clone showed up just a few times. The chain links TRBV7-9 to TRBJ1-6; D is undetermined. Trimming stripped 2 bases from V and 6 bases from J, with 11 bases between. The CDR3 sequence is 15 residues long. Germline CDR1 is SEHNR and CDR2 is FQNEAQ (reference sequence). Written as DNA, the CDR3 is TGTGCCAGCAGCTTAATGGACTCAAGTAATTCACCCCTCCACTTT. Its translation: CASSLMDSSNSPLHF.

This rearrangement joins TRBV19 to TRBJ1-4, with 9 bases aligning to TRBD1. CDR3 length: 15 amino acids. In germline, CDR1 is LNHDA, CDR2 SQIVND (reference sequence). With V trimmed by 5 bases and J by 8 bases, 9 bases remained unmatched. The CDR3 loop is CASSPDRGLGEKLFF. The CDR3 bases are TGTGCCAGTAGTCCGGACAGGGGTTTAGGGGAAAAACTGTTTTTT. The full variable domain, completed using reference TRBV19 and TRBJ1-4, is DGGITQSPKYLFRKEGQNVTLSCEQNLNHDAMYWYRQDPGQGLRLIYYSQIVNDFQKGDIAEGYSVSREKKESFPLTVTSAQKNPTAFYLCASSPDRGLGEKLFFGSGTQLSVL.

V and J are TRBV3-1 (or the pseudogene TRBV3-2) and TRBJ2-1; maybe TRBD2 (5 bases). V gave up 3 bases and J gave up 6 bases, with 21 bases separating them. The CDR3 contains 17 residues. Germline values: CDR1 LGHDT, CDR2 YNNKEL (reference sequence). CDR3 sequence: CASSHVGLASPSNEQFF. The CDR3 nucleotides read TGTGCCAGCAGCCACGTCGGACTGGCCAGTCCCTCCAATGAGCAGTTCTTC.

Concerning this clone itself: One end of the junction fails to match germline, which may point to a read error. The CDR3 DNA follows: TGTGCCAGCTCCCCACCAACGACAGGCGGGCGGCGTTATAATGAAAAACTGTTTTTT. Encoded protein: CASSPPTTGGRRYNEKLFF. The gene calls are TRBV18 and TRBJ1-4, with D possibly matching TRBD1 (6 bases). This CDR3 is built from 19 residues. CDR1 KGHSH and CDR2 LQKENI come from the germline V gene.

J is TRBJ1-4 and V is TRBV5-4, with D possibly TRBD1 on 5 matching bases. CDR3 length: 15 amino acids. Germline V gives CDR1 SGHNT, CDR2 YYREEE (reference sequence). Between the trimmed V and J ends, which lost 0 bases and 6 bases, there was a span of 12 bases. DNA for the CDR3: TGTGCCAGCAGCTTGGGGGTAGGGGAGGATGAAAAACTGTTTTTT. This codes for CASSLGVGEDEKLFF.

V and J are TRBV12-3 or TRBV12-4 and TRBJ1-1; D is uncertain. The CDR3 runs 13 residues. The V and J ends lost 6 bases and 2 bases respectively, with 10 bases between them. CDR3 region: CASSPLRNTEAFF. Written as DNA, the CDR3 is TGTGCCAGCAGCCCCCTCAGAAACACTGAAGCTTTCTTT.

V gene TRBV4-1 combines with J gene TRBJ2-3; D is perhaps TRBD2 (5 bases). CDR1 and CDR2 from the germline V gene are MGHRA and YSYEKL. Trimming left V 0 bases short and J 2 bases short, with 9 bases between. This CDR3 is 15 amino acids long. The CDR3: CASSQDPSFTDTQYF. The CDR3 DNA follows: TGCGCCAGCAGCCAAGACCCTAGCTTCACAGATACGCAGTATTTT.